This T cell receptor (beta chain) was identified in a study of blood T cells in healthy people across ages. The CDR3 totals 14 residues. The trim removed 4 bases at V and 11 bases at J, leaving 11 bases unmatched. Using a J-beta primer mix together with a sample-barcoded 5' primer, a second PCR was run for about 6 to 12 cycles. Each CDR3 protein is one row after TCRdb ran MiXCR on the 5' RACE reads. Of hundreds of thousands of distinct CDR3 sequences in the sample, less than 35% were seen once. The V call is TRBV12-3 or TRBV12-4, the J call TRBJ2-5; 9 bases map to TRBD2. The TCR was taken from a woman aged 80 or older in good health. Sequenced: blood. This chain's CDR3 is CASSYSGGGFGQYF. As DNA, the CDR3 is TGTGCCAGCAGTTATAGCGGGGGCGGTTTCGGGCAGTACTTC.